Listed here is a single T cell receptor (beta chain). Its antigen is as yet unknown. V lost 3 bases and J lost 4, with 8 bases in between. In germline, CDR1 is SGHDT, CDR2 YYEEEE. The CDR3 runs to 13 residues. Clones were read by immunoSEQ multiplex PCR, and TCRdb kept only the in-frame ones, dropping some. In the table there are around 350,000 clones, about 92% of which are singletons. The sample is drawn from a study of Ad26.COV2.S vaccination and SARS-CoV-2 variants. General study results and limits: The TCR breadth and depth analyses may have understated or missed part of the total T cell responses. Substantial breadth in spike-specific CD8+ and CD4+ T cell responses was reportedly seen after vaccination.

The chain combines TRBV5-6 with TRBJ2-1; tentative D call: TRBD2 (6 bases). The input for sequencing was peripheral blood, taken after recovery from COVID-19. The receptor was derived from a human donor who had recovered from COVID-19. The DNA for the CDR3 is TGTGCCAGCAGCTACGGGGGATACAATGAGCAGTTCTTC. Translated: CASSYGGYNEQFF.